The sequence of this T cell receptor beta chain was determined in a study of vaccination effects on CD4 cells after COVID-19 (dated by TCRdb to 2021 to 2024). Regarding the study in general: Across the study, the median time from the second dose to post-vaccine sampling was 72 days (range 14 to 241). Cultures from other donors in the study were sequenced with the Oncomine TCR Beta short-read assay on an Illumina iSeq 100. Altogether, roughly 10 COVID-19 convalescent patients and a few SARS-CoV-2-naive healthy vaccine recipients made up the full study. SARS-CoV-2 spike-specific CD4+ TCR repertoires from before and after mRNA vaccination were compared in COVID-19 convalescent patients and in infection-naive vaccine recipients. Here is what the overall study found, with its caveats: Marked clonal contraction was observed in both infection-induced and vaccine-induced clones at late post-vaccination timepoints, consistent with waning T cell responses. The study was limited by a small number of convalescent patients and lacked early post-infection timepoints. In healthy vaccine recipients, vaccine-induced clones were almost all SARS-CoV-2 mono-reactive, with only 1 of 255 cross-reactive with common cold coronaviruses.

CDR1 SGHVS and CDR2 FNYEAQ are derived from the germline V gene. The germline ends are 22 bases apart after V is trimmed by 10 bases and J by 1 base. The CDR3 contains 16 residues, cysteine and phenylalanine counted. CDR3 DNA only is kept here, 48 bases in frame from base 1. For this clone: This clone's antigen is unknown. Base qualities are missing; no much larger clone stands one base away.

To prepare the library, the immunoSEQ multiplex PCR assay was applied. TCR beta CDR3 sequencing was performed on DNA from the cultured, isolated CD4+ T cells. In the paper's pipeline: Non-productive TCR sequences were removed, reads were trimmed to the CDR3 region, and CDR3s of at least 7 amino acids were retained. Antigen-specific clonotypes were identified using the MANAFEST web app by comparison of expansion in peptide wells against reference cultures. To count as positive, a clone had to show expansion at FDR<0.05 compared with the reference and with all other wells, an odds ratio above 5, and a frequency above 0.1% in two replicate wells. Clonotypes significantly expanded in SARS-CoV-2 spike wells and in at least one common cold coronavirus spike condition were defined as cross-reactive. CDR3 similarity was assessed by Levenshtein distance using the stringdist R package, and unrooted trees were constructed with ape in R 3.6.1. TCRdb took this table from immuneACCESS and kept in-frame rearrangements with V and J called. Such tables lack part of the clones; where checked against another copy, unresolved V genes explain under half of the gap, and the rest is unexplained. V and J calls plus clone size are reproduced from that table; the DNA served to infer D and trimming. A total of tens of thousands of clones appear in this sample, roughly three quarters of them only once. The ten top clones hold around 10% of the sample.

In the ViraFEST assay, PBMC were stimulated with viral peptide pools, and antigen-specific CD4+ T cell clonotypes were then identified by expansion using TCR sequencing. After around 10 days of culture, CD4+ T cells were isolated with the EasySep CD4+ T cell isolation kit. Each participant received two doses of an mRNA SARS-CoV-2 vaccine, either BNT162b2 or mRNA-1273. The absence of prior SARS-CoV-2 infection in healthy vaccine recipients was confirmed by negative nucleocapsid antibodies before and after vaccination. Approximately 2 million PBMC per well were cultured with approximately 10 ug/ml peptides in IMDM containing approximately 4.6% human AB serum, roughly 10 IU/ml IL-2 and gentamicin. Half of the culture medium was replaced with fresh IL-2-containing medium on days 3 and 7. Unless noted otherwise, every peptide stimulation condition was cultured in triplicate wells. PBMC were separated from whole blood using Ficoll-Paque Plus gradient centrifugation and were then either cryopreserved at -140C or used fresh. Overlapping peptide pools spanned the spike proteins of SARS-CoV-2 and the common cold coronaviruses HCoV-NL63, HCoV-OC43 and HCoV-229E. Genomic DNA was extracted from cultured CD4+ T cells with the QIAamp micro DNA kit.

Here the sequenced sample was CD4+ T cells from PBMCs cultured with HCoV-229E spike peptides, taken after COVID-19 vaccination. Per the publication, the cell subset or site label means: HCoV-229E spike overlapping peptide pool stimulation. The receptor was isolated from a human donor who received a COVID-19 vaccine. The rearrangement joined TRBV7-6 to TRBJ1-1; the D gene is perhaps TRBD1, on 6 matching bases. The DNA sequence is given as TGTGCCACCAGAAATGTGTGGGGGGCTCAGAACACTGAAGCTTTCTTT. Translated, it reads CATRNVWGAQNTEAFF.